This record concerns one T cell receptor (beta chain) sequence. What it binds is unknown. This sample is drawn from a study of cytomegalovirus exposure and HLA in healthy donors. General study findings and limits: Later analysis reportedly placed an Asian-associated ancestry cluster below the roughly 630-donor mean in N-insertions. Several of the most significant clusters appeared linked to common viral pathogens, based on a later analysis. A few V segments could not be told apart, such as TRBV6-2 and TRBV6-3, and were left out.

With V trimmed by 6 bases and J by 4 bases, 5 bases remained unmatched. Germline loops: CDR1 ENHRY, CDR2 SYGVKD. The CDR3 spans 14 residues. Use of 60 Vbeta and 13 Jbeta primers characterized the PCR. Per the authors' pipeline: Approximately 87 million unique TCR beta chains, roughly 12 million shared, were counted in a later analysis. Profiled with immunoSEQ multiplex PCR; TCRdb holds only in-frame clones, not every one. D and trimming come from the DNA, and the V and J calls and clone size come from that table. This sample's table has 70,000 to 75,000 clones. Sequences were obtained from PBMCs. This rearrangement joins TRBV10-3 to TRBJ2-4; 8 bases are a match to TRBD1. The clonotype comes from a female donor in good health and CMV-seropositive. Here the CDR3 DNA reads TGTGCCATCAGCGCTGGACAGGGTAAAAACATTCAGTACTTC. Encoded protein: CAISAGQGKNIQYF.